This T cell receptor (beta chain) is drawn from a study of OX40 agonist ivuxolimab in advanced cancers. Study-wide points: Averaging showed that CD8+ T cells had more expanded clones than CD4+ did. Within 6 weeks, CD4+ and CD8+ blood T cells expanded clonally at 0.1 to 3.0 mg/kg.

The CDR3 consists of 15 residues. V was shortened by 4 bases and J by 4 bases, with 17 bases between the two germline ends. Germline loops: CDR1 SGHNT, CDR2 YYREEE (reference sequence). Remarks on this clone: Its antigen is still unknown.

The method was immunoSEQ multiplex PCR; TCRdb's version includes in-frame clones alone and lacks a portion of them. The sample yields 35,000 to 45,000 clones, roughly 90% seen once. This chain links TRBV5-4 with TRBJ2-5; possible D gene TRBD2, 6 bases. This TCR was sampled from an adult with an advanced solid tumor such as melanoma, head and neck, liver or kidney cancer. The input for sequencing was CD4+ or CD8+ T cells sorted from blood, taken in a trial of the OX40 agonist ivuxolimab. CDR3 loop: CASSLSTGLRETQYF. The DNA of the CDR3 is TGTGCCAGCAGCCTCTCAACGGGACTTCGAGAGACCCAGTACTTC.